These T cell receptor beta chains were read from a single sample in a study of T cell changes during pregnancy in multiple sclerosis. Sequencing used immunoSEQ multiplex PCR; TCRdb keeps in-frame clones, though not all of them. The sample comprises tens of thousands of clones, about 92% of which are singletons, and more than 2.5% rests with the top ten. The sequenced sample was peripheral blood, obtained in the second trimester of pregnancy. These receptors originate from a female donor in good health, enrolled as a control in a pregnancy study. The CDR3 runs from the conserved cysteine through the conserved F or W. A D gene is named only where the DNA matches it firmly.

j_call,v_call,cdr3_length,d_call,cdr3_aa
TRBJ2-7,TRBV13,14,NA,CASSSSSIGSEQYF
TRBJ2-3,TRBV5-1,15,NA,CASSLWGDHTDTQYF
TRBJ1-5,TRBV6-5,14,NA,CASNRRASGQPQHF
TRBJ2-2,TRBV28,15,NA,CASSLTTANTGELFF
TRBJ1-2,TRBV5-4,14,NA,CASSLGDASYGYTF
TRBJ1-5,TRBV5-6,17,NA,CASSSLRGGKGNQPQHF
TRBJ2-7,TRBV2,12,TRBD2,CASSERASGGYF
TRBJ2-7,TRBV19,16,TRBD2,CASSIVLGTNLYEQYF
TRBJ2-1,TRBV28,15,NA,CASSSPAGGYNEQFF
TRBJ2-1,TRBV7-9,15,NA,CASYMSGSSYNEQFF
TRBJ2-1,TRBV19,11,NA,CGASSYNEQFF